The clone carrying this T cell receptor beta chain appeared many times. Its antigen is as yet unknown. V lost 3 bases and J lost 15, with 21 bases in between. Germline V gives CDR1 DFQATT, CDR2 SNEGSKA (reference sequence). The CDR3 has 13 residues. The lymph nodes were axillary draining lymph nodes from breast cancer patients. TCRdb recomputed calls from the multiplex PCR reads with MiXCR, one row per CDR3 protein. The sample yields more than 85,000 distinct CDR3 sequences, less than 25% seen once. This entry belongs to a study of breast tumors, draining lymph nodes, adjacent tissues. Study results and limitations: Tumor repertoires ranked between lymph nodes and nontumor tissue in diversity, with V and J gene preferences. Tumor T cell lymph node origin was a supported hypothesis, not proven.

This clonotype was obtained from a female donor with breast cancer. Some clones in this sample may be carry-over from other donors' samples. The sequenced sample consisted of axillary lymph node tissue. The V call is TRBV20-1, the J call TRBJ2-1; possibly TRBD2 for D (6 bases). The CDR3 DNA follows: TGCAGTGCTAGTTCGGGACTTGTCCACCCCCCGTTCTTC. This encodes CSASSGLVHPPFF.